This record covers a single TCR beta chain. Its specificity is not known. The missing conserved phenylalanine or tryptophan at the end of this CDR3 makes a read error likely. The authors amplified TCR beta CDR3 regions, and they did so from RNA transcripts for repertoire sequencing. The library came from an HTBI-primed first-round RT-PCR and a second-round multiplex PCR. TCRdb re-analysed the multiplex PCR reads in MiXCR, keeping a single row per CDR3 protein. The top ten clones hold around 6.9% of a sample with hundreds of thousands of distinct CDR3 sequences, over 20% of them seen once. None of the included patients had other autoimmune diseases, uncontrolled infections, pregnancy or lactation, as these led to exclusion. The data stem from a study of Graves' ophthalmopathy and Graves' hyperthyroidism. Study in general: Peripheral blood was gathered at first diagnosis, ahead of any treatment whatsoever.

Germline loops: CDR1 MNHNS, CDR2 SASEGT. The CDR3 sequence is 13 residues long. V shed 8 bases, J shed 8 bases, and the junction held 9 bases outside the gene matches. Regarding the study as a whole: Blood also carried most expanded thyroid clonotypes exceeding 0.001 frequency. With more than 60% sensitivity and more than 72% specificity, the model predicted ophthalmopathy progression.

The sequencing sample was made of peripheral blood. The receptor comes from a young woman with stable Graves' hyperthyroidism. Some clones in this sample may be carry-over from other donors' samples. This chain links TRBV6-1 with TRBJ1-2, with 9 bases fitting TRBD1. The CDR3 reads CASHTGGEWGYTY. CDR3 bases: TGTGCCAGCCATACAGGGGGCGAATGGGGCTACACCTAC.